This TCR beta chain was found in a study of blood T cells in healthy people across ages. Regarding the study as a whole: Higher diversity, along with more naive CD4+ cells, distinguished long-lived donors from aged donors. A strong correlation was seen between TCR beta diversity and naive T cell percentage.

Peripheral blood from each donor was collected in a volume of 9.5 to 10 milliliters. For the second PCR, which ran for about 7 to 11 cycles, a sample-barcoded 5' primer and a J-beta primer mix were used. Each CDR3 protein gets one entry after TCRdb re-called the 5' RACE reads with MiXCR. The profile covers 1.6 million or so distinct CDR3 sequences, with around 36% appearing a single time and 11% taken by the ten largest. With regard to this clonotype: Its specificity is unknown.

Between the trimmed V and J ends, which lost 4 bases and 7 bases, there was a span of 18 bases. The germline CDR1 and CDR2 sequences are SGHRS and YFSETQ. The CDR3 spans 14 residues. The V and J genes are TRBV5-1 and TRBJ2-7, with D perhaps matching TRBD1 or TRBD2 (5 bases each). The sequenced sample consisted of blood. The sequence derives from a woman aged 25-40 years in good health. CDR3 protein: CASSPEAGYWEQYF. The CDR3 DNA follows: TGCGCCAGCAGCCCGGAGGCAGGGTATTGGGAGCAGTACTTC.